This is a list of T cell receptor beta chains from one sample in a study of T-cell reconstitution after alpha-beta-depleted transplantation in children. TCRdb used MiXCR to reprocess the PCR reads, holding one entry per CDR3 protein. The sample has about 980,000 distinct CDR3 sequences; about 30% are singletons. The material was PBMCs, mostly from graft donor cells, obtained 360 days after TCRalphabeta/CD19-depleted stem cell transplant. Receptors were obtained from a boy in the first two years of life who had a stem cell transplant for SCID, so the T cells may come from the graft donor. Both conserved end residues are part of each CDR3. The D gene is left open where the match is weak. Clone size is not always given. Where it is, it says once, few, many or a class for expanded clones.

j_gene: TRBJ2-1; v_gene: TRBV18; d_gene: TRBD1; abundance: few; CDR3aa: CASSLTQGDNEQFF; CDR3nt: TGTGCCAGCTCACTCACCCAGGGGGACAATGAGCAGTTCTTC
j_gene: TRBJ2-3; v_gene: TRBV6-5; d_gene: NA; abundance: NA; CDR3aa: CASSLAAGGRTDTQYF; CDR3nt: TGTGCCAGCAGTTTGGCCGCCGGGGGACGCACAGATACGCAGTATTTT
j_gene: TRBJ2-3; v_gene: TRBV12-3/TRBV12-4; d_gene: NA; abundance: NA; CDR3aa: CASSSPYENRLGADTQYF; CDR3nt: TGTGCCAGCAGTTCTCCCTACGAAAACAGGTTAGGGGCAGATACGCAGTATTTT
j_gene: TRBJ2-1; v_gene: TRBV20-1; d_gene: NA; abundance: few; CDR3aa: CSAPVGPSSYNEQFF; CDR3nt: TGCAGTGCCCCGGTAGGGCCGAGCTCCTACAATGAGCAGTTCTTC
j_gene: TRBJ1-1; v_gene: TRBV11-2; d_gene: NA; abundance: few; CDR3aa: CASSLVGGFVTEAFF; CDR3nt: TGTGCCAGCAGCTTAGTCGGGGGGTTCGTCACTGAAGCTTTCTTT
j_gene: TRBJ2-5; v_gene: TRBV10-3; d_gene: NA; abundance: many; CDR3aa: CAIRSASQETQYF; CDR3nt: TGTGCCATCAGGTCGGCTAGCCAAGAGACCCAGTACTTC
j_gene: TRBJ1-2; v_gene: TRBV24-1; d_gene: NA; abundance: few; CDR3aa: CATSQGHYGYTF; CDR3nt: TGTGCCACCAGCCAGGGTCACTATGGCTACACCTTC
j_gene: TRBJ2-1; v_gene: TRBV5-1; d_gene: NA; abundance: NA; CDR3aa: CASSPDHSYNEQFF; CDR3nt: TGCGCCAGCAGCCCCGACCACTCCTACAATGAGCAGTTCTTC
j_gene: TRBJ2-1; v_gene: TRBV4-3; d_gene: TRBD1; abundance: NA; CDR3aa: CASSQHSRWTGDEQFF; CDR3nt: TGCGCCAGCAGCCAACACTCCCGGTGGACAGGGGATGAGCAGTTCTTC
j_gene: TRBJ1-1; v_gene: TRBV5-6; d_gene: NA; abundance: once; CDR3aa: CASSLSPTVNTEAFF; CDR3nt: TGTGCCAGCAGCTTGTCTCCGACTGTGAACACTGAAGCTTTCTTT
j_gene: TRBJ2-3; v_gene: TRBV5-1; d_gene: NA; abundance: few; CDR3aa: CASREWADTQYF; CDR3nt: TGCGCCAGCAGGGAATGGGCAGATACGCAGTATTTT
j_gene: TRBJ2-5; v_gene: TRBV12-3/TRBV12-4; d_gene: TRBD1; abundance: few; CDR3aa: CASSFPTGATQETQYF; CDR3nt: TGTGCCAGCAGTTTCCCGACAGGGGCTACCCAAGAGACCCAGTACTTC
j_gene: TRBJ1-1; v_gene: TRBV2; d_gene: NA; abundance: NA; CDR3aa: CASSEPIMGTEAFF; CDR3nt: TGTGCCAGCAGTGAACCCATCATGGGCACTGAAGCTTTCTTT
j_gene: TRBJ1-5; v_gene: TRBV2; d_gene: NA; abundance: NA; CDR3aa: CASSEVPSNQPQHF; CDR3nt: TGTGCCAGCAGTGAGGTACCTAGCAATCAGCCCCAGCATTTT
j_gene: TRBJ2-5; v_gene: TRBV7-9; d_gene: TRBD1; abundance: NA; CDR3aa: CASSLGDRGLETQYF; CDR3nt: TGTGCCAGCAGCTTAGGGGACAGGGGGCTGGAGACCCAGTACTTC
j_gene: TRBJ1-5; v_gene: TRBV12-3/TRBV12-4; d_gene: NA; abundance: few; CDR3aa: CASSPLEGSNQPQHF; CDR3nt: TGTGCCAGCAGCCCCTTAGAGGGTAGCAATCAGCCCCAGCATTTT
j_gene: TRBJ1-1; v_gene: TRBV20-1; d_gene: NA; abundance: NA; CDR3aa: CSARDLRGYEAFF; CDR3nt: TGCAGTGCTAGAGATCTCAGGGGCTATGAAGCTTTCTTT
j_gene: TRBJ2-5; v_gene: TRBV20-1; d_gene: NA; abundance: NA; CDR3aa: CSARAGVPRGTQYF; CDR3nt: TGCAGTGCTAGAGCGGGGGTGCCAAGGGGGACCCAGTACTTC
j_gene: TRBJ2-1; v_gene: TRBV20-1; d_gene: NA; abundance: once; CDR3aa: CSAGHYRDEQFF; CDR3nt: TGCAGTGCCGGGCATTACAGGGATGAGCAGTTCTTC
j_gene: TRBJ2-2; v_gene: TRBV5-5; d_gene: NA; abundance: few; CDR3aa: CASSSDYNTGELFF; CDR3nt: TGTGCCAGCAGCTCCGATTATAACACCGGGGAGCTGTTTTTT
j_gene: TRBJ2-5; v_gene: TRBV28; d_gene: NA; abundance: NA; CDR3aa: CASSFYKIGTQYF; CDR3nt: TGTGCCAGCAGTTTTTATAAGATAGGGACCCAGTACTTC
j_gene: TRBJ2-5; v_gene: TRBV20-1; d_gene: TRBD2; abundance: NA; CDR3aa: CSATTGLEIRETQYF; CDR3nt: TGCAGTGCTACGACGGGACTAGAGATCCGAGAGACCCAGTACTTC
j_gene: TRBJ2-1; v_gene: TRBV6-5; d_gene: NA; abundance: NA; CDR3aa: CASSYPPPSSSYNEQFF; CDR3nt: TGTGCCAGCAGTTACCCTCCGCCCTCAAGCTCCTACAATGAGCAGTTCTTC
j_gene: TRBJ2-7; v_gene: TRBV5-1; d_gene: TRBD1; abundance: NA; CDR3aa: CASSFRPGQGPSEQYF; CDR3nt: TGCGCCAGCAGCTTCAGACCGGGACAGGGTCCCTCCGAGCAGTACTTC
j_gene: TRBJ1-2; v_gene: TRBV6-5; d_gene: NA; abundance: NA; CDR3aa: CASSSPVAYGYTF; CDR3nt: TGTGCCAGCAGTTCTCCGGTTGCTTATGGCTACACCTTC
j_gene: TRBJ1-1; v_gene: TRBV5-1; d_gene: TRBD1; abundance: NA; CDR3aa: CASSLPQAGGVNTEAFF; CDR3nt: TGCGCCAGCAGCTTGCCCCAGGCAGGGGGAGTGAACACTGAAGCTTTCTTT
j_gene: TRBJ2-5; v_gene: TRBV28; d_gene: TRBD1; abundance: NA; CDR3aa: CASSFRGQGAFGETQYF; CDR3nt: TGTGCCAGCAGTTTTAGAGGACAGGGGGCATTTGGGGAGACCCAGTACTTC
j_gene: TRBJ2-2; v_gene: TRBV20-1; d_gene: NA; abundance: few; CDR3aa: CSVPGPRTGELFF; CDR3nt: TGCAGTGTTCCGGGACCCCGCACCGGGGAGCTGTTTTTT
j_gene: TRBJ2-3; v_gene: TRBV4-3; d_gene: TRBD2; abundance: few; CDR3aa: CASSQRPGLARDTQYF; CDR3nt: TGCGCCAGCAGCCAACGACCGGGACTAGCCCGAGATACGCAGTATTTT
j_gene: TRBJ2-1; v_gene: TRBV4-1; d_gene: TRBD1; abundance: few; CDR3aa: CASSAGQGGNNEQFF; CDR3nt: TGCGCCAGCAGCGCGGGACAGGGGGGGAACAATGAGCAGTTCTTC
j_gene: TRBJ2-5; v_gene: TRBV20-1; d_gene: NA; abundance: NA; CDR3aa: CSAILGGSPETQYF; CDR3nt: TGCAGTGCTATTCTAGGGGGGAGCCCCGAGACCCAGTACTTC
j_gene: TRBJ1-2; v_gene: TRBV7-9; d_gene: NA; abundance: few; CDR3aa: CASSLEAGYTF; CDR3nt: TGTGCCAGCAGCTTAGAGGCCGGCTACACCTTC
j_gene: TRBJ2-7; v_gene: TRBV5-5; d_gene: NA; abundance: few; CDR3aa: CASSSGMTYEQYF; CDR3nt: TGTGCCAGCAGCTCAGGCATGACCTACGAGCAGTACTTC
j_gene: TRBJ2-7; v_gene: TRBV28; d_gene: NA; abundance: NA; CDR3aa: CAISLAGVFSYEQYF; CDR3nt: TGTGCCATCAGCCTGGCCGGGGTATTCTCCTACGAGCAGTACTTC
j_gene: TRBJ2-2; v_gene: TRBV6-5; d_gene: NA; abundance: few; CDR3aa: CASSYRGLGANTGELFF; CDR3nt: TGTGCCAGCAGTTACCGGGGGTTGGGGGCAAACACCGGGGAGCTGTTTTTT
j_gene: TRBJ1-2; v_gene: TRBV5-1; d_gene: NA; abundance: NA; CDR3aa: CASSLEGQVYGYTF; CDR3nt: TGCGCCAGCAGCTTGGAGGGGCAGGTCTATGGCTACACCTTC
j_gene: TRBJ1-1; v_gene: TRBV6-5; d_gene: NA; abundance: NA; CDR3aa: CASSYSGDGFTEAFF; CDR3nt: TGTGCCAGCAGTTACTCAGGGGATGGCTTCACTGAAGCTTTCTTT
j_gene: TRBJ2-1; v_gene: TRBV18; d_gene: TRBD2; abundance: NA; CDR3aa: CASSPPSGGSYNEQFF; CDR3nt: TGTGCCAGCTCACCACCGTCGGGGGGATCCTACAATGAGCAGTTCTTC
j_gene: TRBJ2-1; v_gene: TRBV20-1; d_gene: NA; abundance: NA; CDR3aa: CSAHRLPSYNEQFF; CDR3nt: TGCAGTGCTCACAGGTTACCTTCCTACAATGAGCAGTTCTTC
j_gene: TRBJ2-2; v_gene: TRBV6-2/TRBV6-3; d_gene: TRBD1; abundance: few; CDR3aa: CATLRDSPNTGELFF; CDR3nt: TGTGCCACTCTCCGGGACAGCCCGAACACCGGGGAGCTGTTTTTT
j_gene: TRBJ1-1; v_gene: TRBV5-1; d_gene: TRBD1; abundance: NA; CDR3aa: CASSLHLTGDGTEAFF; CDR3nt: TGCGCCAGCAGCCTCCACCTGACAGGGGATGGGACTGAAGCTTTCTTT
j_gene: TRBJ2-2; v_gene: TRBV7-2; d_gene: NA; abundance: many; CDR3aa: CASSLKINGELFF; CDR3nt: TGTGCCAGCAGCTTAAAGATTAATGGGGAGCTGTTTTTT
j_gene: TRBJ2-1; v_gene: TRBV27; d_gene: TRBD2; abundance: few; CDR3aa: CASSSTSGGPYNEQFF; CDR3nt: TGTGCCAGCAGTTCGACTAGCGGGGGGCCCTACAATGAGCAGTTCTTC
j_gene: TRBJ2-1; v_gene: TRBV5-1; d_gene: TRBD1; abundance: few; CDR3aa: CASSPKNGGQVGEQFF; CDR3nt: TGCGCCAGCAGCCCCAAAAACGGGGGACAGGTGGGTGAGCAGTTCTTC
j_gene: TRBJ1-1; v_gene: TRBV5-1; d_gene: TRBD1; abundance: few; CDR3aa: CASDPRPGGMNTEAFF; CDR3nt: TGCGCCAGCGATCCTCGGCCAGGGGGCATGAACACTGAAGCCTTCTTT
j_gene: TRBJ2-7; v_gene: TRBV11-2; d_gene: TRBD1; abundance: NA; CDR3aa: CASSLDPGQAIPPNHF; CDR3nt: TGTGCCAGCAGCTTAGATCCGGGACAGGCCATCCCCCCTAACCACTTC
j_gene: TRBJ1-2; v_gene: TRBV5-1; d_gene: NA; abundance: NA; CDR3aa: CASSLGFSKRTYGYTF; CDR3nt: TGCGCCAGCAGCTTAGGCTTCTCAAAAAGGACCTATGGCTACACCTTC
j_gene: TRBJ1-1; v_gene: TRBV5-1; d_gene: NA; abundance: once; CDR3aa: CASRARNTEAFF; CDR3nt: TGCGCCAGCAGGGCGAGAAACACTGAAGCTTTCTTT
j_gene: TRBJ2-1; v_gene: TRBV7-2; d_gene: TRBD1; abundance: few; CDR3aa: CASSRRQGAIDNEQFF; CDR3nt: TGTGCCAGCAGCCGCCGTCAGGGGGCTATTGACAATGAGCAGTTCTTC
j_gene: TRBJ2-7; v_gene: TRBV12-3/TRBV12-4; d_gene: TRBD2; abundance: NA; CDR3aa: CASSLAGGGGEQYF; CDR3nt: TGTGCCAGCAGTTTAGCGGGCGGGGGAGGGGAGCAGTACTTC
j_gene: TRBJ2-3; v_gene: TRBV2; d_gene: TRBD2; abundance: NA; CDR3aa: CASSEGTSGHTDTQYF; CDR3nt: TGTGCCAGCAGTGAAGGTACTAGCGGGCATACAGATACGCAGTATTTT